This T cell receptor beta chain is from a study of CD8+CD57+ T cells in acquired aplastic anemia. About the research overall: The DNA of sorted CD4+ and CD8+ cells averaged approximately 3.2 ug.

It was patients with CD8+CD57+ cell expansion by flow cytometry who were chosen for sequencing. Germline-derived CDR1 and CDR2 are ENHRY and SYGVKD. V shed 11 bases and J shed 0 bases, with 25 bases lying between them. This CDR3 comprises 17 residues. Genomic DNA served as template for TCR beta VDJ and CDR3 profiling. From the reads, TCRdb called clonotypes with MiXCR, one entry per CDR3 protein. The sample holds 150,000 or so distinct CDR3 sequences, roughly 54% seen once. The receptor's source is a human donor with aplastic anemia. Sequencing was carried out using sorted CD4+, CD8+, or CD8+CD57+ T cells (not recorded which) from PBMCs. V usage is TRBV10-3 and J usage is TRBJ1-1; possibly TRBD1 for D (5 bases). Here the CDR3 reads CAPASSLVGAMNTEAFF. The DNA for the CDR3 is TGTGCCCCCGCCAGCAGCTTAGTAGGGGCAATGAACACTGAAGCTTTCTTT.